This TCR beta chain was sequenced during a study of OX40 agonist ivuxolimab in advanced cancers. Repertoires were generated with immunoSEQ multiplex PCR, while TCRdb's copy carries only in-frame clones and drops some. The sample includes fewer than 55,000 clones, under 90% of them seen just once. Trimming stripped 6 bases from V and 0 bases from J, with 9 bases between. This CDR3 is 14 amino acids long. CDR1 is SGHTA and CDR2 is FQGNSA in the germline V gene. The specimen comprised CD4+ or CD8+ T cells sorted from blood, sampled in a trial of the OX40 agonist ivuxolimab. This TCR derives from an adult with an advanced solid tumor such as melanoma, head and neck, liver or kidney cancer. The chain uses TRBV7-2 and TRBJ1-3; TRBD1 might be the D (6 bases). Written as DNA, the CDR3 is TGTGCCAGCAGATCGGACAGCTCTGGAAACACCATATATTTT. It is translated as CASRSDSSGNTIYF.